The table lists the clone carrying this TCR beta chain with a few counts. Its target is not known. These data are taken from a study of CD8 T cells in ankylosing spondylitis. Study-wide results and limits: In ankylosing spondylitis blood, a motif of eight highly homologous TCR beta variants appeared characteristic.

CDR1 and CDR2 from the germline V gene are LNHNV and YYDKDF (reference sequence). Trimming took 4 bases from V and 3 from J; bases not matched to a gene: 1. CDR3 length: 13 residues. MiXCR, applied by TCRdb to the 5' RACE reads, yields one record per CDR3 protein. Of about 450,000 distinct CDR3 sequences detected, 25% to 30% appear once; the ten largest clones hold about 0.89%. This chain uses TRBV15 with TRBJ1-2; 8 bases align to TRBD1. The clonotype was recovered from a male donor with ankylosing spondylitis. Sequenced material: blood, either unsorted or a sorted T cell fraction (not recorded which). In nucleotides, the CDR3 is TGTGCCACCAGCAAGACAGGGGACTATGGCTACACCTTC. Translation: CATSKTGDYGYTF.